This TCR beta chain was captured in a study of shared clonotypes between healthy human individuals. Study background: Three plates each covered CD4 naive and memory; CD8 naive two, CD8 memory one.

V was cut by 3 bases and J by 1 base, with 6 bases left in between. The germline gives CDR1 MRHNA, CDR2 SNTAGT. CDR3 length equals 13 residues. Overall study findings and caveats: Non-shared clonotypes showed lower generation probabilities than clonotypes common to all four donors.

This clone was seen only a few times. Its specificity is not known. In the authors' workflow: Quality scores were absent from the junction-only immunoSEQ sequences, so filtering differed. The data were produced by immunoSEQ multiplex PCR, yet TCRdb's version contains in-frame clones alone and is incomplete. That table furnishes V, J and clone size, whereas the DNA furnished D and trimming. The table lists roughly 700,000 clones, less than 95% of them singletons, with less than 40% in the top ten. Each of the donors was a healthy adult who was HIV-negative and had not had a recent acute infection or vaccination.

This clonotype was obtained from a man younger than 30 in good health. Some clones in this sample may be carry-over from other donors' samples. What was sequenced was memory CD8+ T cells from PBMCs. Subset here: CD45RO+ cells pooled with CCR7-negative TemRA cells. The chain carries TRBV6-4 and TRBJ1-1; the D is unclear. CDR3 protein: CASSERANTEAFF. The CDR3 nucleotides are TGTGCCAGCAGTGAGAGGGCGAACACTGAAGCTTTCTTT.